This TCR beta chain was identified in a study of cytomegalovirus exposure and HLA in healthy donors. Whole-study findings and limits: Presence/absence analyses assumed roughly uniform sequencing depth across donors. Cytomegalovirus association was listed for around 180 TCR beta chains. A later analysis associated 15,000 to 20,000 TCR beta sequences with HLA alleles at a 0.05 false discovery rate. When analyzed later, a missense DCLRE1C variant was found to be linked to TCR beta V- and J-gene trimming.

As concerns this clone: What it recognizes is unknown.

Germline V gene data show CDR1 as SGHDT and CDR2 as YYEEEE. This CDR3 contains 13 residues. With 4 bases removed from V and 8 bases from J, the gap between germline ends came to 13 bases. The PCR employed 60 Vbeta primers together with 13 Jbeta primers. This table comes from immunoSEQ multiplex PCR, and its TCRdb copy is limited to in-frame clones, with some not included. This sample has 95,000 to 100,000 clones, with about four fifths found just once. Sequenced sample: PBMCs. The V call is TRBV5-6, the J call TRBJ2-1; D may be TRBD1 (6 bases). This receptor was identified in a woman between 40 and 55 years old in good health and CMV-seronegative. CDR3 DNA: TGTGCCAGCAGCCCCTTAGGGGGAGATGAGCAGTTCTTC. Its translation is CASSPLGGDEQFF.